This T cell receptor (beta chain) was found in a study of ipilimumab plus nivolumab after autologous stem cell transplantation. V gave up 5 bases and J gave up 0 bases, with 17 bases separating them. CDR3 length: 18 residues. Germline-derived CDR1 and CDR2 are LNHDA and SQIVND (reference sequence). Using immunoSEQ multiplex PCR, the repertoire was profiled, and TCRdb retains in-frame clones only, with some absent. The sample has 6,300 or so clones; more than 80% are singletons. Checkpoint therapy with ipilimumab 1 mg/kg began 14 to 28 days after transplant. The starting material was PBMCs, obtained in a trial of ipilimumab plus nivolumab as post-transplant consolidation. The sequence was collected from a female donor with multiple myeloma. The V call is TRBV19, the J call TRBJ2-6; maybe TRBD1 (6 bases). The CDR3 protein is CASSPKGLQGSGANVLTF. The DNA of the CDR3 is TGTGCCAGTAGTCCAAAAGGGCTACAGGGCTCTGGGGCCAACGTCCTGACTTTC.